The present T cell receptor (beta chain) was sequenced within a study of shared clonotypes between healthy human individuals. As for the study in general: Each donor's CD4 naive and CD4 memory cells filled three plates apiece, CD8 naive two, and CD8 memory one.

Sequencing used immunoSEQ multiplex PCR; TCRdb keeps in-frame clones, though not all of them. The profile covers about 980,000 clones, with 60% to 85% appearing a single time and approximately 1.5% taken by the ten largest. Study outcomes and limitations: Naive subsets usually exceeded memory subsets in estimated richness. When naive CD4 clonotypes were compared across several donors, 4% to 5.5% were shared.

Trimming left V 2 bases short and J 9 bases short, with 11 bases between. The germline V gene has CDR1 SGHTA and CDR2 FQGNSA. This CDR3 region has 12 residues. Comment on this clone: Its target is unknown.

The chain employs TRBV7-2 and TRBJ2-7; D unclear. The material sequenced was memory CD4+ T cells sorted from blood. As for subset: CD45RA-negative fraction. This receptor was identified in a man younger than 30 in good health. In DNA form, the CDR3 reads TGTGCCAGCAGCTTATCGTGGGCAGGGCAGTACTTC. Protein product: CASSLSWAGQYF.